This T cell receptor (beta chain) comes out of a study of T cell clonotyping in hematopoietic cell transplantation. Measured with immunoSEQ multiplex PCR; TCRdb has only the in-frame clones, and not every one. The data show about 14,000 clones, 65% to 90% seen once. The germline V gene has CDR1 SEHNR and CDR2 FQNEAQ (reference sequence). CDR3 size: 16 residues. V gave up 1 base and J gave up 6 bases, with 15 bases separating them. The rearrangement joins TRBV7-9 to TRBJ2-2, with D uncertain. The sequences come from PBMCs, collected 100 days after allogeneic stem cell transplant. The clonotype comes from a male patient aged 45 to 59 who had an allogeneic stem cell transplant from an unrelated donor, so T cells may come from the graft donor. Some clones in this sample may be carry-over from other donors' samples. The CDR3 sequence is CASSLGLVRSAGELFF. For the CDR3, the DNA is TGTGCCAGCAGCTTAGGATTGGTCAGGTCGGCCGGGGAGCTGTTTTTT.